Following are 27 T cell receptor beta chains from one sample sequenced in a study of lymphopenia after photon versus proton radiotherapy (dated by TCRdb to about 2019). The library was made by the immunoSEQ multiplex PCR assay. TCRdb re-hosts the immuneACCESS table, in-frame sequences only. Its copies lack some clones; in the studies checked, an unresolved V gene accounts for under half of them, and the cause for the rest is not known. Counted in this sample were 150,000 to 200,000 clones; approximately 86% of them appeared once. The top ten clonotypes cover less than 6% of the sample. This sample comprised peripheral blood, obtained from a patient treated with photon-based radiotherapy. Receptors originate from a man aged 45-65 years with gastric cancer.

The chain combines TRBV28 with TRBJ2-7, with TRBD2 matching 8 bases. The CDR3 is 16 amino acids. V was pared by 5 bases and J by 2 bases, with 11 bases of the junction left unmatched. Per germline, CDR1 MDHEN and CDR2 SYDVKM. CDR3 sequence (DNA): TGTGCCAGCAGTGCAGTCGGCGGGAGGCCGACCTACGAGCAGTACTTC. Its translation: CASSAVGGRPTYEQYF. Drawing the rest from reference TRBV28 and TRBJ2-7, the complete variable domain is DVKVTQSSRYLVKRTGEKVFLECVQDMDHENMFWYRQDPGLGLRLIYFSYDVKMKEKGDIPEGYSVSREKKERFSLILESASTNQTSMYLCASSAVGGRPTYEQYFGPGTRLTVT.

This clone was recorded once. The chain uses TRBV5-5 and TRBJ2-7; D not certain. Germline V gives CDR1 SGHKS, CDR2 YYEKEE (reference sequence). The CDR3 covers 15 residues. The V end lost 2 bases, the J end lost 0 bases, and 12 bases lay between the germline ends. CDR3: CASSLYGQSSYEQYF. The CDR3 nucleotides are TGTGCCAGCAGCTTATACGGGCAAAGCTCCTACGAGCAGTACTTC.

This chain joins TRBV25-1 and TRBJ2-4; 9 bases line up with TRBD1. Looked up from germline, CDR1 is MGHDK and CDR2 is SYGVNS. After removal of 4 bases from V and 2 bases from J, the junction contained 9 bases not matched to a gene. The CDR3 length is 17 residues. The CDR3, as DNA: TGTGCCAGCAGTGCCCACCGGACAGGGGCCTCCAAAAACATTCAGTACTTC. It encodes CASSAHRTGASKNIQYF.

This sequence joins TRBV7-6 and TRBJ1-5; 7 nucleotides line up with TRBD1. V shed 5 bases, J shed 4 bases, and the junction held 2 bases outside the gene matches. This CDR3 is built from 13 residues. Germline CDR1 and CDR2: SGHVS and FNYEAQ. The CDR3 sequence is CASSEDRNQPQHF. For the CDR3, the DNA is TGTGCCAGCAGCGAGGACAGGAATCAGCCCCAGCATTTT. The entire variable domain, with the rest obtained from reference TRBV7-6 and TRBJ1-5, is as follows: GAGVSQSPRYKVTKRGQDVALRCDPISGHVSLYWYRQALGQGPEFLTYFNYEAQQDKSGLPNDRFSAERPEGSISTLTIQRTEQRDSAMYRCASSEDRNQPQHFGDGTRLSIL.

This clone was counted a single time. CDR3 loop: CASSEGPLQYF. CDR3 DNA sequence: TGTGCCAGCAGTGAAGGGCCGTTGCAATACTTC. This chain joins TRBV6-5 and TRBJ2-7; D remains ambiguous. The V end lost 5 bases, the J end lost 13 bases, and 15 bases lay between the germline ends. This CDR3 is built from 11 residues. Germline V CDR1 and CDR2: MNHEY, SVGAGI.

The V gene is TRBV19, the J gene TRBJ2-7; D could derive from TRBD1 or TRBD2 (5 bases each). The CDR3 runs to 14 residues. Germline lookup yields CDR1 LNHDA and CDR2 SQIVND (reference sequence). V lost 5 bases to trimming and J lost 3 bases, with 14 bases between them. CDR3 in amino acids: CASSPPGRNYEQYF. In nucleotides, the CDR3 is TGTGCCAGTAGTCCGCCGGGACGGAACTACGAGCAGTACTTC.

The chain employs TRBV7-2 and TRBJ2-5, with D perhaps assigned TRBD1 or TRBD2 (5 bases each). The CDR3 extends over 13 amino acids. Trimming took 5 bases from V and 5 from J, leaving 12 bases between them. Germline V gene sequence: CDR1 SGHTA, CDR2 FQGNSA. The CDR3 DNA reads TGTGCCAGCAGCCCTGTCTGGGGGGAGACCCAGTACTTC. Its translation is CASSPVWGETQYF.

The J gene is TRBJ1-2, the V gene TRBV5-1; 9 positions agree with TRBD1. Germline V gene sequence: CDR1 SGHRS, CDR2 YFSETQ. The CDR3 runs 14 residues. V was clipped by 4 bases and J by 5 bases; unmatched bases: 6. The CDR3 protein is CASSPEDRGYGYTF. CDR3 DNA: TGCGCCAGCAGCCCGGAGGACAGGGGTTATGGCTACACCTTC.

Written as DNA, the CDR3 is TGTGCCAGCAGCACGGGAGGGACAGGAAAGTCCGAGCAGTACTTC. The encoded protein is CASSTGGTGKSEQYF. The chain employs TRBV7-2 and TRBJ2-7; either TRBD1 or TRBD2 may supply D (8 bases each). V lost 5 bases to trimming and J lost 6 bases, with 20 bases between them. CDR3 size: 15 residues. Germline assignment: CDR1 SGHTA and CDR2 FQGNSA.

The chain combines TRBV11-1 with TRBJ1-1; tentative D call: TRBD1 (5 bases). With 1 base removed from V and 7 bases from J, the gap between germline ends came to 10 bases. The CDR3 totals 13 residues. Germline V gives CDR1 SGHAT, CDR2 FQDESV (reference sequence). CDR3 residues: CASSLGGFREAFF. The DNA for the CDR3 is TGTGCCAGCAGCTTAGGGGGCTTTCGTGAAGCTTTCTTT.

The chain has TRBV9 and TRBJ1-3; no reliable D call. Trimming left V 4 bases short and J 4 bases short, with 9 bases between. This CDR3 spans 13 amino acids. Germline CDR1 reads SGDLS; CDR2 reads YYNGEE. CDR3 residues: CASSPPWGNTIYF. Here the CDR3 DNA reads TGTGCCAGCAGCCCCCCGTGGGGAAACACCATATATTTT.

The chain has TRBV6-5 and TRBJ1-3, with 7 bases identical to TRBD1. Losses at the gene ends were 6 bases for V and 5 bases for J; bases not matched to a gene: 10. CDR1 MNHEY and CDR2 SVGAGI come from the germline V gene. The CDR3 is 15 amino acids. The CDR3 nucleotides are TGTGCCAGCAGGCCATACAGGGGAACCCGAAACACCATATATTTT. Its translation: CASRPYRGTRNTIYF.

This rearrangement joins TRBV30 to TRBJ1-2; 7 positions agree with TRBD1. V lost 7 bases, J lost 4 bases, and 6 bases stayed unmatched. CDR1 GTSNPN and CDR2 SVGIG come from the germline V gene (reference sequence). CDR3 length: 12 amino acids. The DNA of the CDR3 is TGTGCCTTTGACAGGGACTTCTATGGCTACACCTTC. It translates to CAFDRDFYGYTF.

This chain joins TRBV4-1 and TRBJ2-5; 12 nucleotides line up with TRBD1. Germline values: CDR1 MGHRA, CDR2 YSYEKL. This CDR3 comprises 16 residues. Losses at the gene ends were 2 bases for V and 4 bases for J; bases not matched to a gene: 5. CDR3 DNA: TGCGCCAGCAGCCAACTCGGGACAGGGGGCGGAGAGACCCAGTACTTC. Encoded protein: CASSQLGTGGGETQYF.

The chain carries TRBV6-5 and TRBJ1-5; 9 bases map to TRBD1. Germline V gene data show CDR1 as MNHEY and CDR2 as SVGAGI. Losses at the gene ends were 5 bases for V and 6 bases for J; bases not matched to a gene: 5. The CDR3 totals 14 residues. For the CDR3, the DNA is TGTGCCAGCAGTCTTGACAGGGGGGCTCAGCCCCAGCATTTT. Protein sequence: CASSLDRGAQPQHF.

V usage is TRBV5-6 and J usage is TRBJ1-2, with 12 bases matching TRBD1. The CDR3 length is 15 residues. Germline CDR1 SGHDT, CDR2 YYEEEE. J lost 8 bases, V lost 3 bases, and 8 bases had no gene match. The DNA for the CDR3 is TGTGCCAGCAGCTCGCCGGGACAGGGGGCGCGGGGCTACACCTTC. It is translated as CASSSPGQGARGYTF.

This rearrangement joins TRBV7-2 to TRBJ2-1, with D uncertain. V lost 3 bases to trimming and J lost 4 bases, with 10 bases between them. CDR3 size: 14 residues. CDR1 SGHTA and CDR2 FQGNSA come from the germline V gene. The CDR3 coding sequence is TGTGCCAGCAGCTTTAGAGACTCTTACAATGAGCAGTTCTTC. This gives the protein CASSFRDSYNEQFF. Drawing the rest from reference TRBV7-2 and TRBJ2-1, the complete variable domain is GAGVSQSPSNKVTEKGKDVELRCDPISGHTALYWYRQSLGQGLEFLIYFQGNSAPDKSGLPSDRFSAERTGGSVSTLTIQRTQQEDSAVYLCASSFRDSYNEQFFGPGTRLTVL.

This chain uses TRBV4-3 with TRBJ1-1; D is unresolved. CDR1 and CDR2 (germline): LGHNA, YSLEER. The CDR3 is made up of 13 amino acids. V was clipped by 3 bases and J by 1 base, with 6 bases between them. The CDR3 DNA sequence: TGCGCCAGCAGCCACCCGGGGAACACTGAAGCTTTCTTT. Translating it yields CASSHPGNTEAFF.

The J gene is TRBJ2-2, the V gene TRBV5-1; the D gene is possibly TRBD1 (6 bases). Between the trimmed V and J ends, which lost 2 bases and 3 bases, there was a span of 14 bases. The CDR3 is made up of 16 amino acids. Germline CDR1 is SGHRS and CDR2 is YFSETQ. CDR3 sequence (DNA): TGCGCCAGCAGCTTAATAGGGGGTATGGACACCGGGGAGCTGTTTTTT. It is translated as CASSLIGGMDTGELFF.

The J gene is TRBJ2-5, the V gene TRBV19; 14 bases fit TRBD2. The CDR3 is made up of 17 amino acids. Germline CDR1 is LNHDA and CDR2 is SQIVND (reference sequence). The trim removed 6 bases at V and 7 bases at J, leaving 13 bases unmatched. The CDR3 loop reads CASSKSLGTSGGGTQYF. In nucleotides, the CDR3 is TGTGCCAGTAGCAAATCCCTTGGGACTAGCGGGGGAGGGACCCAGTACTTC. The full variable domain, rest sourced from reference TRBV19 and TRBJ2-5, is DGGITQSPKYLFRKEGQNVTLSCEQNLNHDAMYWYRQDPGQGLRLIYYSQIVNDFQKGDIAEGYSVSREKKESFPLTVTSAQKNPTAFYLCASSKSLGTSGGGTQYFGPGTRLLVL.

The gene calls are TRBV16 and TRBJ1-2, with a weak D call TRBD1 (6 bases). The CDR3 spans 16 residues. Trimming took off 0 bases at V and 3 bases at J, with 14 bases between the two ends. Germline V gene sequence: CDR1 KGHSY, CDR2 FQNENV. The CDR3 DNA is TGTGCCAGCAGCCAATCTGGCAGGGGTGGTTACTATGGCTACACCTTC. This translates into CASSQSGRGGYYGYTF.

The rearrangement links TRBV9 to TRBJ2-2; no definite D call. V lost 1 base to trimming and J lost 4 bases, with 11 bases between them. Looked up from germline, CDR1 is SGDLS and CDR2 is YYNGEE. CDR3 length: 15 residues. CDR3 in DNA: TGTGCCAGCAGCGTAAGCGAGTGGGGCACCGGGGAGCTGTTTTTT. The encoded protein is CASSVSEWGTGELFF.

The chain uses TRBV5-1 and TRBJ2-1; D may be TRBD1 or TRBD2 (5 bases each). Germline CDR1 SGHRS, CDR2 YFSETQ. The ends were cut back, 4 bases at V and 7 bases at J, with 18 bases in the middle. This CDR3 comprises 15 residues. CDR3 coding DNA: TGCGCCAGCAGCCCGAGGGACGGGATCGGGAATGAGCAGTTCTTC. Amino acids: CASSPRDGIGNEQFF.

The J gene is TRBJ1-5, the V gene TRBV19; 8 bases line up with TRBD1. Germline loops: CDR1 LNHDA, CDR2 SQIVND (reference sequence). This CDR3 is 13 amino acids long. J gave up 6 bases and V 6 bases, and 4 bases lay outside the gene matches. The DNA of the CDR3 is TGTGCCAGTAGCGGACAGGGACGTCAGCCCCAGCATTTT. It translates to CASSGQGRQPQHF.

This clone was recorded only once. The chain carries TRBV2 and TRBJ1-1; no clear D gene. From germline, CDR1 is SNHLY and CDR2 FYNNEI. Between the trimmed V and J ends, which lost 0 bases and 5 bases, there was a span of 10 bases. This CDR3 comprises 14 residues. CDR3 region: CASSEATRRTEAFF. The DNA of the CDR3 is TGTGCCAGCAGTGAAGCGACGCGTCGTACTGAAGCTTTCTTT.

Written as DNA, the CDR3 is TGTGCCAGCAGCTTAACGAGTCGCGGAAGAACCAAAAACATTCAGTACTTC. Residues: CASSLTSRGRTKNIQYF. The V and J genes are TRBV13 and TRBJ2-4; D is unclear. Between the trimmed V and J ends, which lost 2 bases and 2 bases, there was a span of 16 bases. CDR3 length equals 17 residues. Germline assignment: CDR1 PRHDT and CDR2 FYEKMQ (reference sequence).

The chain carries TRBV5-1 and TRBJ2-4; the D is unclear. The CDR3 covers 13 residues. Germline V gives CDR1 SGHRS, CDR2 YFSETQ. Trimming took off 3 bases at V and 9 bases at J, with 13 bases between the two ends. The CDR3 spells CASSSGRGGIQYF. As DNA, the CDR3 is TGCGCCAGCAGCTCCGGGCGCGGTGGCATTCAGTACTTC.